This T cell receptor (beta chain) was identified in a study of blood T cell repertoires in COVID-19. Participant ages covered about 18 to 89 years across 24 US areas. Cohort 3 recovered donors had two negative PCRs, clearance, or symptom resolution. This table comes from immunoSEQ multiplex PCR, and its TCRdb copy is limited to in-frame clones, with some not included. Seen here are 95,000 to 150,000 clones, less than 90% observed once, and the top ten hold about 4%. The CDR3 spans 16 residues. Germline CDR1 reads KGHDR; CDR2 reads SFDVKD. The trim removed 0 bases at V and 5 bases at J, leaving 3 bases unmatched.

The clonotype was recovered from a woman in her 30s who had recovered from COVID-19. Sequencing input: PBMCs or T cells enriched from blood (not recorded which). This chain joins TRBV24-1 and TRBJ2-1; 10 bases fit TRBD2. CDR3 amino acids: CATSDLQAGGHNEQFF. The CDR3 DNA reads as TGTGCCACCAGTGATTTGCAAGCGGGAGGGCACAATGAGCAGTTCTTC.